The 20 T cell receptor beta chains in this list originate from one sample, sequenced in a study of blood T cell repertoires in COVID-19. Sequenced by immunoSEQ multiplex PCR; TCRdb stores in-frame clones only, minus some. In the table there are tens of thousands of clones, around 90% of which are singletons. The sequenced sample was peripheral blood. These receptors all come from a man older than 75 with acute or convalescent COVID-19.

J is TRBJ2-1 and V is TRBV28; 12 bases fit TRBD1. This CDR3 spans 15 amino acids. Germline-derived CDR1 and CDR2 are MDHEN and SYDVKM. Unmatched junction bases numbered 3, after V lost 3 bases and J lost 6 bases. The CDR3 nucleotides are TGTGCCAGCAGTTTCGGGACAGGGGGCCCCAATGAGCAGTTCTTC. The encoded protein is CASSFGTGGPNEQFF.

V usage is TRBV25-1 and J usage is TRBJ2-3; 7 bases align to TRBD1. The CDR3 has 13 residues. Germline CDR1 is MGHDK and CDR2 is SYGVNS. The V segment lost 8 bases and the J segment 3 bases; nucleotides outside the gene matches: 5. DNA of the CDR3: TGTGCCAGCCGAAACAGGGGTACAGATACGCAGTATTTT. It is translated as CASRNRGTDTQYF.

J is TRBJ2-2 and V is TRBV9; a weak D match, TRBD1 (5 bases). The length of the CDR3 is 16 residues. CDR1 and CDR2 from the germline V gene are SGDLS and YYNGEE. Trimming removed 5 bases at V and 5 bases at J, with 19 bases between. In DNA, the CDR3 is TGTGCCAGCAGTCCTAGTTTGGGGCCTGATACCGGGGAGCTGTTTTTT. The encoded protein is CASSPSLGPDTGELFF.

The rearrangement joins TRBV30 to TRBJ1-4; TRBD1 aligns across 9 bases. The CDR3 length is 13 residues. Unmatched junction bases numbered 2, after V lost 1 base and J lost 8 bases. Germline V gene sequence: CDR1 GTSNPN, CDR2 SVGIG (reference sequence). The chain's CDR3 is CAWSGQGGEKLFF. CDR3 DNA sequence: TGTGCCTGGAGTGGACAGGGGGGCGAAAAACTGTTTTTT.

The table lists this clone with a count of one. The chain carries TRBV19 and TRBJ1-4, with D perhaps matching TRBD1 (5 bases). Germline V gives CDR1 LNHDA, CDR2 SQIVND (reference sequence). V was trimmed by 7 bases and J by 6 bases, leaving 15 bases between them. The CDR3 consists of 14 residues. CDR3 sequence (DNA): TGTGCCAGTACCCCGACAGCCGAACATGAAAAACTGTTTTTT. The encoded protein is CASTPTAEHEKLFF.

The V call is TRBV7-8, the J call TRBJ1-1; possibly TRBD1 for D (6 bases). V was cut by 1 base and J by 4 bases, with 19 bases left in between. The CDR3 consists of 17 residues. Germline CDR1 is SGHVS and CDR2 is FQNEAQ. The CDR3, as DNA: TGTGCCAGCAGCTTAGGCAGGGGCCTCAAGTCAGGCACTGAAGCTTTCTTT. Encoded protein: CASSLGRGLKSGTEAFF. Based on the CDR3 plus reference TRBV7-8 and TRBJ1-1, the full variable domain is GAGVSQSPRYKVAKRGQDVALRCDPISGHVSLFWYQQALGQGPEFLTYFQNEAQLDKSGLPSDRFFAERPEGSVSTLKIQRTQQEDSAVYLCASSLGRGLKSGTEAFFGQGTRLTVV.

The V gene is TRBV6-4, the J gene TRBJ2-1, with 9 bases identical to TRBD1. Germline V lookup: CDR1 MRHNA, CDR2 SNTAGT. The CDR3 sequence is 16 residues long. V shed 6 bases and J 2 bases; nucleotides not matched to a gene: 8. The CDR3 is CASSLLRTGAYNEQFF. The CDR3 coding sequence is TGTGCCAGCAGCCTTCTGAGGACAGGGGCCTACAATGAGCAGTTCTTC.

The chain is built from TRBV9 and TRBJ2-7; 11 nucleotides line up with TRBD2. The length of the CDR3 is 15 residues. V was clipped by 4 bases and J by 6 bases; unmatched bases: 9. Germline loops: CDR1 SGDLS, CDR2 YYNGEE. The CDR3 protein is CASSPRVAGGFEQYF. CDR3 bases: TGTGCCAGCAGCCCCAGGGTAGCGGGGGGGTTCGAGCAGTACTTC.

The chain couples TRBV2 to TRBJ2-3; tentatively, D is TRBD2 (7 bases). V was trimmed by 4 bases and J by 2 bases, leaving 13 bases between them. CDR3 length: 15 amino acids. Germline assignment: CDR1 SNHLY and CDR2 FYNNEI. This chain's CDR3 is CASSAGRGLTDTQYF. Written as DNA, the CDR3 is TGTGCCAGCAGTGCGGGGCGGGGGCTCACAGATACGCAGTATTTT.

The chain uses TRBV5-1 and TRBJ1-5; D gene ambiguous. Germline CDR1 and CDR2: SGHRS and YFSETQ. The CDR3 extends over 13 amino acids. V lost 4 bases and J 6 bases, leaving 11 bases between the germline ends. The CDR3 loop is CASSQVPSQPQHF. In DNA, the CDR3 is TGCGCCAGCAGCCAGGTGCCTTCTCAGCCCCAGCATTTT.

The chain employs TRBV10-3 and TRBJ1-4, with 9 bases identical to TRBD1. Trimming took 5 bases from V and 3 from J; bases not matched to a gene: 7. CDR1 and CDR2 from the germline V gene are ENHRY and SYGVKD. The CDR3 is made up of 16 amino acids. In nucleotides, the CDR3 is TGTGCCATCAGTCGGGACAGGGTTTTACCTAATGAAAAACTGTTTTTT. It specifies CAISRDRVLPNEKLFF.

V is TRBV3-1 (or the pseudogene TRBV3-2) and J is TRBJ2-3; weak D call: TRBD2 (5 bases). This CDR3 is 16 amino acids long. The germline V gene has CDR1 LGHDT and CDR2 YNNKEL (reference sequence). V was clipped by 1 base and J by 2 bases, with 13 bases between them. The CDR3 loop reads CASSQGSGLHTDTQYF. The CDR3 DNA is TGTGCCAGCAGCCAAGGGTCCGGACTGCACACAGATACGCAGTATTTT.

The gene calls are TRBV6-2 or TRBV6-3 and TRBJ1-5; D remains unclear. CDR1 is MNHEY, CDR2 SVGEGT, per germline. V lost 2 bases and J lost 1, with 9 bases in between. This CDR3 is built from 15 residues. CDR3 bases: TGTGCCAGCAGTTACCGACTGTGGAGCAATCAGCCCCAGCATTTT. Protein sequence: CASSYRLWSNQPQHF.

The V and J genes are TRBV20-1 and TRBJ2-7, with a possible D match to TRBD1 (6 bases). Looked up from germline, CDR1 is DFQATT and CDR2 is SNEGSKA (reference sequence). The CDR3 totals 12 residues. The V end lost 3 bases, the J end lost 2 bases, and 8 bases lay between the germline ends. CDR3 sequence reads: CSASTGTYEQYF. The CDR3 bases are TGCAGTGCTAGTACAGGGACCTACGAGCAGTACTTC.

The V call is TRBV6-5, the J call TRBJ2-1; 12 bases match TRBD1. V lost 8 bases to trimming and J lost 8 bases; unmatched junction nucleotides: 7. Germline lookup yields CDR1 MNHEY and CDR2 SVGAGI. This CDR3 contains 14 residues. DNA for the CDR3: TGTGCCAGCGGCCCCGGGACAGGGGGCTATGAGCAGTTCTTC. It yields the protein CASGPGTGGYEQFF.

The rearrangement uses TRBV6-1 and TRBJ1-1, with TRBD1 identical over 8 bases. The V segment lost 2 bases and the J segment 5 bases; nucleotides outside the gene matches: 4. The germline gives CDR1 MNHNS, CDR2 SASEGT. CDR3 size: 14 residues. CDR3 region: CASSEYRGNTEAFF. The CDR3 bases are TGTGCCAGCAGTGAATACAGGGGGAATACTGAAGCTTTCTTT.

This clone was counted a few times. The chain has TRBV5-1 and TRBJ2-3, with D hard to call. Trimming took 1 base from V and 6 from J, leaving 9 bases between them. This CDR3 region has 13 residues. Germline CDR1 and CDR2: SGHRS and YFSETQ. CDR3 amino acids: CASSLFDGDTQYF. The CDR3 DNA reads as TGCGCCAGCAGCTTGTTCGACGGGGATACGCAGTATTTT.

The chain is built from TRBV30 and TRBJ1-1; D uncertain. Trimming removed 4 bases from V and 6 bases from J, with 12 bases in between. The CDR3 length is 12 residues. Germline CDR1 GTSNPN, CDR2 SVGIG (reference sequence). In DNA form, the CDR3 reads TGTGCCTGGAAGCCAGGCGGGGCTGAAGCTTTCTTT. Residues: CAWKPGGAEAFF. The full variable domain, its missing parts supplied by reference TRBV30 and TRBJ1-1, is SQTIHQWPATLVQPVGSPLSLECTVEGTSNPNLYWYRQAAGRGLQLLFYSVGIGQISSEVPQNLSASRPQDRQFILSSKKLLLSDSGFYLCAWKPGGAEAFFGQGTRLTVV.

This rearrangement joins TRBV11-2 to TRBJ1-1, with 8 bases that match TRBD1. Germline loops: CDR1 SGHAT, CDR2 FQNNGV. After removal of 9 bases from V and 5 bases from J, the junction contained 11 bases not matched to a gene. The CDR3 length is 14 residues. The CDR3 loop reads CASFLGQGRTEAFF. The DNA for the CDR3 is TGTGCCAGTTTCCTCGGACAGGGAAGGACTGAAGCTTTCTTT.

The chain combines TRBV7-7 with TRBJ2-5, with D hard to call. CDR3 length equals 14 residues. The germline CDR1 and CDR2 sequences are SSHAT and FNYEAQ (reference sequence). V shed 1 base and J shed 3 bases, with 9 bases lying between them. For the CDR3, the DNA is TGTGCCAGCAGCTTAGGGCACAGAGAAGAGACCCAGTACTTC. It yields the protein CASSLGHREETQYF.